Each of the 13 T cell receptor beta chains below was sequenced from the same sample in a study of tumor and adjacent non-tumor tissue in lung cancer. TCRbeta libraries were built with three rounds of nested PCR, modified from ARM-PCR. Using its own MiXCR run on the multiplex PCR reads, TCRdb lists one record per CDR3 protein. The sample shows around 210,000 distinct CDR3 sequences, 71% of them seen only once. This sample's RNA came from whole unsorted tissue. Input material: lung tumor tissue. These receptors all come from a man in his sixties with non-small cell lung cancer.

Concerning this clonotype: The missing conserved phenylalanine or tryptophan at the end of this CDR3 makes a read error likely. This chain uses TRBV4-2 with TRBJ1-2; D unclear. Germline CDR1 reads LGHNA; CDR2 reads YNFKEQ. With 1 base removed from V and 8 bases from J, the gap between germline ends came to 20 bases. The CDR3 has 16 amino acids. CDR3: CASSQGVGPVAWGYTL. The DNA for the CDR3 is TGTGCCAGCAGCCAAGGTGTAGGACCGGTCGCGTGGGGCTACACCTTA.

On this clonotype: This may be a read error: a much more frequent sequence differs by one nucleotide. Since no conserved phenylalanine or tryptophan closes the CDR3, a read error is the likely cause. The chain has TRBV20-1 and TRBJ2-2, with 7 bases lining up with TRBD2. CDR1 is DFQATT, CDR2 SNEGSKA, per germline (reference sequence). The V gene end was trimmed by 3 bases and the J gene end by 3 bases; junction bases not matched to a gene: 7. CDR3 size: 15 residues. CDR3: CSASYGRRDTGELFI. The DNA of the CDR3 is TGCAGTGCTAGTTACGGGAGGAGGGACACCGGGGAGCTGTTTATT.

This clonotype was counted many times. The chain has TRBV20-1 and TRBJ1-1, with no clear D. The CDR3 sequence is 14 residues long. Looked up from germline, CDR1 is DFQATT and CDR2 is SNEGSKA (reference sequence). V lost 6 bases and J lost 1, with 15 bases in between. CDR3 sequence reads: CSAARSVGNTEAFF. CDR3 DNA: TGCAGTGCAGCGCGATCGGTGGGGAACACTGAAGCTTTCTTT.

This chain connects TRBV7-8 to TRBJ2-3; maybe TRBD1 (6 bases). The CDR3 covers 14 residues. Trimming took off 4 bases at V and 2 bases at J, with 10 bases between the two ends. Germline V gives CDR1 SGHVS, CDR2 FQNEAQ. CDR3 bases: TGTGCCAGCAGCTGGGCAGGGGACACAGATACGCAGTATTTT. As protein: CASSWAGDTDTQYF.

This clonotype was seen more than once but under ten times. This chain links TRBV5-6 with TRBJ1-3; no firm D call. V was cut by 4 bases and J by 6 bases, with 17 bases left in between. The germline gives CDR1 SGHDT, CDR2 YYEEEE. This CDR3 has 15 amino acids. The CDR3 protein is CASSAGVFSENTIYF. In DNA, the CDR3 is TGTGCCAGCAGCGCTGGGGTATTCTCGGAAAACACCATATATTTT.

With respect to this clonotype: A much bigger clone sits one base away, suggesting this may be a read error. This rearrangement joins TRBV4-1 to TRBJ2-5; 7 nucleotides align to TRBD1. The CDR3 has 13 amino acids. Germline V CDR1 and CDR2: MGHRA, YSYEKL. Trimming cost V 2 bases and J 10 bases; bases outside gene matches: 7. The CDR3 DNA reads TGCGCCAGCAGCCAACTACAGGGGAAGATCCAGTACTTC. Residues: CASSQLQGKIQYF.

This clonotype was recorded a few times. The chain recombines TRBV12-3 or TRBV12-4 with TRBJ1-1; 8 nucleotides line up with TRBD1. The V gene end was trimmed by 6 bases and the J gene end by 4 bases; junction bases not matched to a gene: 7. The CDR3 runs to 14 residues. The CDR3 is CASSRHRGGTEAFF. DNA for the CDR3: TGTGCCAGCAGCCGCCACAGGGGGGGCACTGAAGCTTTCTTT.

The rearrangement uses TRBV29-1 and TRBJ1-1; TRBD1 aligns across 7 bases. The germline V gene encodes CDR1 SQVTM and CDR2 ANQGSEA. There are 16 residues in the CDR3. V trimming: 4 bases; J trimming: 3 bases; junction bases outside the gene matches: 14. CDR3 nucleotide sequence: TGCAGCGTTGCCGCCGATAACCACAGGGGATACACTGAAGCTTTCTTT. Translated: CSVAADNHRGYTEAFF.

This sequence joins TRBV4-2 and TRBJ2-3; 8 bases map to TRBD2. Looked up from germline, CDR1 is LGHNA and CDR2 is YNFKEQ. This CDR3 region has 17 residues. V lost 4 bases to trimming and J lost 0 bases; unmatched junction nucleotides: 9. CDR3 DNA sequence: TGTGCCAGCAGCCGTAATTTCGGGGGGGATAGCACAGATACGCAGTATTTT. Residues: CASSRNFGGDSTDTQYF.

Concerning this clonotype: No conserved phenylalanine or tryptophan ends this CDR3, so it is likely a read error. The chain uses TRBV12-3 or TRBV12-4 and TRBJ2-6, with D unresolved. The CDR3 contains 17 residues. V was clipped by 7 bases and J by 8 bases, with 24 bases between them. CDR3 in amino acids: CASTLRDLPGWTNVLTL. In DNA, the CDR3 is TGTGCCAGCACCCTAAGGGATCTGCCGGGCTGGACCAACGTCCTGACTCTC.

For this clonotype: One base away lies a much larger clone, so this may be a sequencing read error. The rearrangement uses TRBV29-1 and TRBJ2-3; D is uncertain. In germline, CDR1 is SQVTM, CDR2 ANQGSEA. V gave up 6 bases and J gave up 7 bases, with 14 bases separating them. There are 12 residues in the CDR3. Here the CDR3 reads CSVVDFRYTQYF. CDR3 in DNA: TGCAGCGTCGTAGATTTTCGATATACGCAGTATTTT.

About this clonotype: It may be a read error: a sequence one base away is much more abundant. The rearrangement uses TRBV20-1 and TRBJ2-5, with D unclear. There are 15 residues in the CDR3. Germline CDR1 and CDR2: DFQATT and SNEGSKA (reference sequence). V was clipped by 6 bases and J by 1 base, with 18 bases between them. CDR3 coding DNA: TGCAGTGCCTCACTGGCGGTAGCCGCCCAAGAGACCCAGTACTTC. Encoded protein: CSASLAVAAQETQYF.

Of note for this clonotype: Being one base from a much bigger clone, this may be a read error. V and J are TRBV4-1 and TRBJ2-7; the D gene is possibly TRBD1 (6 bases). The CDR3 length is 14 residues. CDR1 MGHRA and CDR2 YSYEKL come from the germline V gene. CDR3 sequence: CASSQGQDSYDQYF. The CDR3 DNA follows: TGCGCCAGCAGCCAAGGACAGGACTCCTACGATCAGTACTTC.